Presented here are 9 T cell receptor beta chains from one specimen sequenced in a study of CD8 T cells in Susac syndrome (dated by TCRdb to between 2018 and 2021). The method behind the library was the immunoSEQ multiplex PCR assay. RNA was extracted with the RNeasy kit and roughly 0.45 to 1 ug was reverse transcribed using random hexamers. TCRdb's own reprocessing of the public reads used fastp at Q25 and MiXCR and kept productive beta chains. A single entry per CDR3 protein holds the most common genes and DNA from its merged rows. The sample profile shows 150,000 to 200,000 distinct CDR3 sequences; 94% of them were found once. The ten largest clones take up 0.085% to 0.095% of the sample. Sequenced sample: CD4+ T cells from PBMCs. These receptors originate from a human donor with multiple sclerosis.

The chain recombines TRBV4-3 with TRBJ1-1; 7 bases line up with TRBD1. Trimming cost V 4 bases and J 2 bases; bases outside gene matches: 13. The CDR3 contains 17 residues. Germline CDR1 reads LGHNA; CDR2 reads YSLEER. The CDR3 is CASSRISTGTANTEAFF. The DNA of the CDR3 is TGCGCCAGCAGCCGGATCTCAACCGGGACAGCCAACACTGAAGCTTTCTTT.

V gene TRBV12-3 or TRBV12-4 combines with J gene TRBJ1-1; TRBD1 aligns across 7 bases. The trim removed 5 bases at V and 3 bases at J, leaving 3 bases unmatched. The CDR3 extends over 13 amino acids. CDR3 amino acids: CASSKTGDTEAFF. The DNA of the CDR3 is TGTGCCAGCAGTAAAACAGGGGACACTGAAGCTTTCTTT.

The chain is built from TRBV6-2 or TRBV6-3 and TRBJ2-3; 16 nucleotides align to TRBD2. This CDR3 contains 19 residues. With V trimmed by 7 bases and J by 1 base, 11 bases remained unmatched. The germline gives CDR1 MNHEY, CDR2 SVGEGT. The CDR3 spells CASTSSGLAGGPGTDTQYF. Written as DNA, the CDR3 is TGTGCCAGCACTTCCTCGGGACTAGCGGGAGGGCCGGGCACAGATACGCAGTATTTT.

The chain links TRBV20-1 to TRBJ2-1, with D maybe TRBD2 (5 bases). V lost 0 bases and J lost 9, with 9 bases in between. Germline V lookup: CDR1 DFQATT, CDR2 SNEGSKA (reference sequence). The CDR3 loop spans 12 amino acids. The CDR3 region has the DNA TGCAGTGCTAGAGATGTCGCGGGTGAGCAGTTCTTC. This gives the protein CSARDVAGEQFF.

The rearrangement links TRBV7-2 to TRBJ2-2; 10 bases are shared with TRBD1. Germline assignment: CDR1 SGHTA and CDR2 FQGNSA. The CDR3 sequence is 14 residues long. The trim removed 5 bases at V and 6 bases at J, leaving 3 bases unmatched. CDR3 residues: CASSTTGGAGELFF. Here the CDR3 DNA reads TGTGCCAGCAGCACGACAGGGGGCGCCGGGGAGCTGTTTTTT. The full variable domain, in which reference TRBV7-2 and TRBJ2-2 provide the parts outside the CDR3, is GAGVSQSPSNKVTEKGKDVELRCDPISGHTALYWYRQSLGQGLEFLIYFQGNSAPDKSGLPSDRFSAERTGGSVSTLTIQRTQQEDSAVYLCASSTTGGAGELFFGEGSRLTVL.

V is TRBV20-1 and J is TRBJ2-7, with 7 bases matching TRBD1. V lost 4 bases, J lost 4 bases, and 7 bases stayed unmatched. From germline, CDR1 is DFQATT and CDR2 SNEGSKA (reference sequence). This CDR3 is built from 13 residues. The CDR3 nucleotides are TGCAGTGCTATTACAGGGGTTTATTACGAGCAGTACTTC. It specifies CSAITGVYYEQYF.

The chain combines TRBV27 with TRBJ1-5; maybe TRBD1 (5 bases). Germline CDR1 reads MNHEY; CDR2 reads SMNVEV (reference sequence). The CDR3 covers 14 residues. Trimming cost V 5 bases and J 0 bases, with 8 bases left between them. The chain's CDR3 is CASSKQGSNQPQHF. The CDR3 coding sequence is TGTGCCAGCAGTAAGCAGGGTAGCAATCAGCCCCAGCATTTT.

The chain has TRBV5-1 and TRBJ2-1; D is possibly TRBD2 (5 bases). The germline V gene has CDR1 SGHRS and CDR2 YFSETQ. CDR3 length: 21 residues. Trimming cost V 1 base and J 6 bases, with 32 bases left between them. CDR3 nucleotide sequence: TGCGCCAGCAGCTTGCGGGGAACCCGAATCCTGGTGGTACCCAGTGGCAATGAGCAGTTCTTC. Protein: CASSLRGTRILVVPSGNEQFF.

The gene calls are TRBV28 and TRBJ2-5, with D perhaps matching TRBD1 or TRBD2 (6 bases each). With 8 bases removed from V and 4 bases from J, the gap between germline ends came to 14 bases. Germline assignment: CDR1 MDHEN and CDR2 SYDVKM. The CDR3 spans 13 residues. This CDR3 is CASRRGPRETQYF. The DNA of the CDR3 is TGTGCCAGCCGTCGGGGGCCGCGAGAGACCCAGTACTTC.